One sample yielded the 3 T cell receptor beta chains listed below, sequenced in a study of OX40 agonist ivuxolimab in advanced cancers. The protocol used for the library was the immunoSEQ multiplex PCR assay. TCRdb re-hosts the immuneACCESS table, in-frame sequences only. Its copies lack some clones; in the studies checked, an unresolved V gene accounts for under half of them, and the cause for the rest is not known. The sample yields 55,000 to 75,000 clones; roughly four fifths were counted once. The ten biggest clones cover approximately 5.2% of the sample. The sequences come from CD4+ or CD8+ T cells sorted from blood, collected in a trial of the OX40 agonist ivuxolimab. The receptors come from an adult with an advanced solid tumor such as melanoma, head and neck, liver or kidney cancer.

This chain joins TRBV6-5 and TRBJ1-2, with 7 positions matching TRBD1. V was clipped by 6 bases and J by 1 base; unmatched bases: 2. From germline, CDR1 is MNHEY and CDR2 SVGAGI. The CDR3 contains 13 residues. The CDR3, as DNA: TGTGCCAGCAGCAGGGACAGTAACTATGGCTACACCTTC. Its protein product is CASSRDSNYGYTF.

V gene TRBV5-1 combines with J gene TRBJ1-2; TRBD1 is a possible D gene (5 bases). Germline lookup yields CDR1 SGHRS and CDR2 YFSETQ. V was clipped by 3 bases and J by 6 bases, with 18 bases between them. This CDR3 comprises 15 residues. CDR3 residues: CASSSEIRAVDGYTF. Here the CDR3 DNA reads TGCGCCAGCAGCTCGGAAATCAGGGCGGTGGATGGCTACACCTTC.

The rearrangement joins TRBV19 to TRBJ2-5, with unresolved D. CDR3 length: 12 amino acids. Germline CDR1 and CDR2: LNHDA and SQIVND (reference sequence). Trimming left V 5 bases short and J 2 bases short, with 6 bases between. CDR3 sequence (DNA): TGTGCCAGTAGTCGGCAGCAAGAGACCCAGTACTTC. It translates to CASSRQQETQYF.